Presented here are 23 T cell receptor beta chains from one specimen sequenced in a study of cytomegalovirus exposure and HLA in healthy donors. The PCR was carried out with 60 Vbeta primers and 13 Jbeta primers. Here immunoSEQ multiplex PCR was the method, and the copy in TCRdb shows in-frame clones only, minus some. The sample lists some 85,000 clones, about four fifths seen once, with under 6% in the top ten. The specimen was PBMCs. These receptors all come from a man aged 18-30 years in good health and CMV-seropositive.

The CDR3 nucleotides are TGTGCCAGCAGCTTAGCAGGGGCGAGGACCTACAATGAGCAGTTCTTC. Its translation: CASSLAGARTYNEQFF. The J gene is TRBJ2-1, the V gene TRBV7-6; D might be TRBD1 (5 bases). With 0 bases removed from V and 2 bases from J, the gap between germline ends came to 11 bases. The CDR3 has 16 residues. Germline assignment: CDR1 SGHVS and CDR2 FNYEAQ.

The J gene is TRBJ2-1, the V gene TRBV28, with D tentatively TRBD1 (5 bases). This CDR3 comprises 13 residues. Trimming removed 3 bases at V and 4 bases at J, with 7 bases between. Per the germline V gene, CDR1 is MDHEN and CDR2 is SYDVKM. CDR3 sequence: CASSLYRYNEQFF. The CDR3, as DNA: TGTGCCAGCAGTTTGTACAGGTACAATGAGCAGTTCTTC.

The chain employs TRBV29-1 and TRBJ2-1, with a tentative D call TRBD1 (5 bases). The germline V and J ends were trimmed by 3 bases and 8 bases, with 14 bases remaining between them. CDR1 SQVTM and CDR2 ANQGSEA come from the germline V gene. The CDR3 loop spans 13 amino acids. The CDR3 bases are TGCAGCGTTGACAGGGAAGAGTACGATGAGCAGTTCTTC. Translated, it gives CSVDREEYDEQFF.

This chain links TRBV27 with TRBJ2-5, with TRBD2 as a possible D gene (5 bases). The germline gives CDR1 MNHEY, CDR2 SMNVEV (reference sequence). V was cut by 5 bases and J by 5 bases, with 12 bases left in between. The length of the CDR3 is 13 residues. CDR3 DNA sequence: TGTGCCAGCAGTCCCCGGTGGGAGGAGACCCAGTACTTC. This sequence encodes CASSPRWEETQYF.

The CDR3 DNA reads TGTGCCAGCAGCTTAGCCCAGGGCCACCCCGAGCAGTACTTC. Translating gives CASSLAQGHPEQYF. This rearrangement joins TRBV7-8 to TRBJ2-7, with a tentative D call TRBD1 (5 bases). The CDR3 consists of 14 residues. V gave up 0 bases and J gave up 6 bases, with 12 bases separating them. Germline lookup yields CDR1 SGHVS and CDR2 FQNEAQ.

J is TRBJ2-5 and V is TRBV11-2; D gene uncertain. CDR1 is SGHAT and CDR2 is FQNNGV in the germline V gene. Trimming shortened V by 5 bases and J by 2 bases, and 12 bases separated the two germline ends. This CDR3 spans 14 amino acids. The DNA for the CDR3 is TGTGCCAGCAGCCCCCACATGATACAAGAGACCCAGTACTTC. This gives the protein CASSPHMIQETQYF.

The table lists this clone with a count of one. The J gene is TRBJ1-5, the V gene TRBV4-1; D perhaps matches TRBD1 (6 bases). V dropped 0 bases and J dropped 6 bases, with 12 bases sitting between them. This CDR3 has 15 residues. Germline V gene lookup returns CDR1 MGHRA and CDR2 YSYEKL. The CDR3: CASSQDPGVLQPQHF. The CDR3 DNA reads TGCGCCAGCAGCCAAGATCCAGGGGTCCTTCAGCCCCAGCATTTT.

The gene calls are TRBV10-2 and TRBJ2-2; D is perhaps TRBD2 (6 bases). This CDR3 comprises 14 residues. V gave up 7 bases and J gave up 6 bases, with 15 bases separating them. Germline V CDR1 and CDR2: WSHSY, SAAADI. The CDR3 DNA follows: TGCGCCAGCACTAGTACCGGGGGAGCCGGGGAGCTGTTTTTT. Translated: CASTSTGGAGELFF.

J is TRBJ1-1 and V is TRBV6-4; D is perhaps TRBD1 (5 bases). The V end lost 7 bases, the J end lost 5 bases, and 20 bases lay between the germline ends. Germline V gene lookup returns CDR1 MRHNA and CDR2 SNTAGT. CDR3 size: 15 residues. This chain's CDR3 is CASTESPGRKTEAFF. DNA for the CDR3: TGTGCCAGCACCGAATCCCCAGGGCGGAAAACTGAAGCTTTCTTT.

CDR3 coding DNA: TGCGCCACCGGAGATCTTGAGACCCAGTACTTC. Translation: CATGDLETQYF. This rearrangement joins TRBV5-1 to TRBJ2-5; D uncertain. This CDR3 region has 11 residues. Germline-derived CDR1 and CDR2 are SGHRS and YFSETQ. With 9 bases removed from V and 5 bases from J, the gap between germline ends came to 11 bases.

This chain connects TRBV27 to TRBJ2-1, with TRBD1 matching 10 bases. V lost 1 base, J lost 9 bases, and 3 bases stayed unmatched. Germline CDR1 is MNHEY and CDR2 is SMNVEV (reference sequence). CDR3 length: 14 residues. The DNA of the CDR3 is TGTGCCAGCAGTTTATGGACAGGGGGACTTGAGCAGTTCTTC. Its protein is CASSLWTGGLEQFF.

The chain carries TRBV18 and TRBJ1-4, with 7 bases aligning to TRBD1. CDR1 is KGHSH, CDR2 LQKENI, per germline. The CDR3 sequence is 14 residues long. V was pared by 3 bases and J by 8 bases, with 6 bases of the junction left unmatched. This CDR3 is CASSPEQGWEKLFF. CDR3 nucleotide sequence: TGTGCCAGCTCACCCGAACAGGGGTGGGAAAAACTGTTTTTT.

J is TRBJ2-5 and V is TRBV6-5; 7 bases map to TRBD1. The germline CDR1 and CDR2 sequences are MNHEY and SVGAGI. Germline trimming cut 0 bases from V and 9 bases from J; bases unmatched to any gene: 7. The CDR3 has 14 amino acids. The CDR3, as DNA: TGTGCCAGCAGTTACTCGAACAGGGGCATGGCCCAGTACTTC. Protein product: CASSYSNRGMAQYF.

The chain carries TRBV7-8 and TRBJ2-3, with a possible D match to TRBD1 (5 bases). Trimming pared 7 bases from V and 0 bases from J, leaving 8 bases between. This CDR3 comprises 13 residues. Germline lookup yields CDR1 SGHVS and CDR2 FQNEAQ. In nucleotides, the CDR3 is TGTGCCAGCAACCCAGGGAGCACAGATACGCAGTATTTT. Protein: CASNPGSTDTQYF. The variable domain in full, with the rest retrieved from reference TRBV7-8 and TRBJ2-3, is GAGVSQSPRYKVAKRGQDVALRCDPISGHVSLFWYQQALGQGPEFLTYFQNEAQLDKSGLPSDRFFAERPEGSVSTLKIQRTQQEDSAVYLCASNPGSTDTQYFGPGTRLTVL.

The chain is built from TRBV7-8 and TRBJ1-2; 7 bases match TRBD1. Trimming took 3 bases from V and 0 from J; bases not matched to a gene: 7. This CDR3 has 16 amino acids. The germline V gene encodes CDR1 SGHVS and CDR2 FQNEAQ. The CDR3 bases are TGTGCCAGCAGCTTCATACCGGGACAGTCTAACTATGGCTACACCTTC. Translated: CASSFIPGQSNYGYTF.

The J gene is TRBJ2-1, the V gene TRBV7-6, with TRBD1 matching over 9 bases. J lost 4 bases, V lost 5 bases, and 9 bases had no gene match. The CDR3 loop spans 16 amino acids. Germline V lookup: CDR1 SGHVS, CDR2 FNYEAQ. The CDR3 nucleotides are TGTGCCAGCAGCCCTGATCGGACAGGGGCGTACAATGAGCAGTTCTTC. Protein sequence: CASSPDRTGAYNEQFF. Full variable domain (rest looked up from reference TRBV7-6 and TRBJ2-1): GAGVSQSPRYKVTKRGQDVALRCDPISGHVSLYWYRQALGQGPEFLTYFNYEAQQDKSGLPNDRFSAERPEGSISTLTIQRTEQRDSAMYRCASSPDRTGAYNEQFFGPGTRLTVL.

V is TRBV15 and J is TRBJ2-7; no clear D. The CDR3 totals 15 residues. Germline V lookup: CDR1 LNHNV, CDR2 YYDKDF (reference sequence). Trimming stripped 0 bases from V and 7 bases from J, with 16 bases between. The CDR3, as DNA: TGTGCCACCAGCAGAGATAAAACAGTCCCGTTGGAGCAGTACTTC. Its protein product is CATSRDKTVPLEQYF.

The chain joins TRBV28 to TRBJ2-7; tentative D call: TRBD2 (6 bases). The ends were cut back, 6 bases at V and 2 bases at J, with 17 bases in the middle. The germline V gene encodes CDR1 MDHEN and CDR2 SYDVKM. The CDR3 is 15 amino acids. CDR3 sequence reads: CASSPPSGGAYEQYF. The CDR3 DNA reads TGTGCCAGCAGCCCCCCATCAGGAGGGGCCTACGAGCAGTACTTC.

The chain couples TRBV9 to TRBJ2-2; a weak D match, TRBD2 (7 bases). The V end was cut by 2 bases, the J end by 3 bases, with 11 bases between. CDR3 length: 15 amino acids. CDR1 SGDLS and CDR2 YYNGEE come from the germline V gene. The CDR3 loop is CASSVGGRDTGELFF. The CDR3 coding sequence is TGTGCCAGCAGCGTGGGGGGGCGCGACACCGGGGAGCTGTTTTTT.

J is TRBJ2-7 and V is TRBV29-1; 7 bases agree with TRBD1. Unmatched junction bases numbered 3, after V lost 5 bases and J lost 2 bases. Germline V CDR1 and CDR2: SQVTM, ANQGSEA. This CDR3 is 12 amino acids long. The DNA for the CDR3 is TGCAGCGTTCGGGACAGCCCCTACGAGCAGTACTTC. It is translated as CSVRDSPYEQYF.

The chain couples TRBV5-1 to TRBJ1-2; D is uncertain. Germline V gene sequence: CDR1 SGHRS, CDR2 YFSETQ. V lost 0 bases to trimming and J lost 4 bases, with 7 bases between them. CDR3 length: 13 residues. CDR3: CASSLEAVYGYTF. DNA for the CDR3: TGCGCCAGCAGCTTGGAGGCGGTCTATGGCTACACCTTC.

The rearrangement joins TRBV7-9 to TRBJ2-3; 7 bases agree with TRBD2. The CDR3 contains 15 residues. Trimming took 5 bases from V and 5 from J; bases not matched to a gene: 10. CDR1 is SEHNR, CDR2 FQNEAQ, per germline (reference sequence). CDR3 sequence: CASSRPGGSLDTQYF. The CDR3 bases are TGTGCCAGCAGCAGACCAGGCGGGAGCCTAGATACGCAGTATTTT.

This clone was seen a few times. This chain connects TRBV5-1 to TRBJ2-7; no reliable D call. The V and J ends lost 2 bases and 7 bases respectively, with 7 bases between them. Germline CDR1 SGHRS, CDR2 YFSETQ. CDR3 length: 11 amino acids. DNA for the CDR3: TGCGCCAGCAGCTTTTCAGTAGAGCAGTACTTC. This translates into CASSFSVEQYF.